This paragraph covers one T cell receptor beta chain sequence. What it binds is not known. The entry originates in a study of T cell responses to AZD1222 COVID-19 vaccine. General study points: The CD4 TCRs associated with vaccination extended across spike and predominated at 160-218 and 743-854.

Libraries were prepared by immunoSEQ multiplex PCR; TCRdb keeps only in-frame clonotypes and omits some of them. The sample lists under 150,000 clones, about 93% occurring once. There are 18 residues in the CDR3. CDR1 is SGHRS and CDR2 is YFSETQ in the germline V gene. With V trimmed by 3 bases and J by 6 bases, 10 bases remained unmatched. This chain joins TRBV5-1 and TRBJ1-6; 12 nucleotides align to TRBD1. The sample here was peripheral blood, taken on day 0 of AZD1222 vaccination. The sequence was collected from an adult in good health. The CDR3 loop reads CASSWGQGAGTPNSPLHF. The CDR3, as DNA: TGCGCCAGCAGCTGGGGACAGGGGGCTGGGACACCTAATTCACCCCTCCACTTT.